This TCR beta chain was captured in a study of control samples from healthy donors and cancer patients. Trimming cost V 0 bases and J 0 bases; bases outside gene matches: 4. Per germline, CDR1 MNHEY and CDR2 SMNVEV (reference sequence). The CDR3 consists of 16 residues. The data were produced by immunoSEQ multiplex PCR, yet TCRdb's version contains in-frame clones alone and is incomplete. The sample holds over 150,000 clones, 75% to 95% seen once. Specimen: blood. This TCR was sampled from a middle-aged woman in good health. V and J are TRBV27 and TRBJ1-1; 7 nucleotides agree with TRBD1. The CDR3 DNA is TGTGCCAGCAGTTTATCTTTGACAGGGCTGAACACTGAAGCTTTCTTT. Translation gives CASSLSLTGLNTEAFF.